These 11 T cell receptor beta chains originate from one sample sequenced in a study of T cells in Graves' hyperthyroidism and ophthalmopathy. TCR beta CDR3 regions were amplified from RNA transcripts. First-round RT-PCR with HTBI primers amplified the TCR CDR3 region. Via MiXCR, TCRdb re-called the multiplex PCR reads, giving one row per CDR3 protein. The data hold about 720,000 distinct CDR3 sequences, with approximately 18% observed a single time. The sequenced sample consisted of blood. These receptors were collected from a woman in her fifties or sixties with Graves' hyperthyroidism that later progressed to Graves' ophthalmopathy.

This clonotype was detected ten times or more. The chain couples TRBV11-2 to TRBJ2-5; 13 bases fit TRBD2. V was pared by 6 bases and J by 2 bases, with 12 bases of the junction left unmatched. CDR1 and CDR2 from the germline V gene are SGHAT and FQNNGV. CDR3 size: 18 residues. The CDR3 loop reads CASSRTSGGVDLQETQYF. DNA of the CDR3: TGTGCCAGCAGTCGGACTAGCGGGGGCGTAGACCTGCAAGAGACCCAGTACTTC.

This chain links TRBV6-4 with TRBJ1-1; TRBD1 might be the D (5 bases). Germline V gene data show CDR1 as MRHNA and CDR2 as SNTAGT. Trimming pared 2 bases from V and 8 bases from J, leaving 18 bases between. The CDR3 spans 15 residues. The CDR3 loop reads CASSDPSKKDREAFF. The CDR3 bases are TGTGCCAGCAGTGACCCCAGTAAAAAAGACAGAGAAGCTTTCTTT.

This clonotype was counted many times. The V call is TRBV12-3 or TRBV12-4, the J call TRBJ2-5; 7 bases agree with TRBD2. The CDR3 loop spans 13 amino acids. J was trimmed by 1 base and V by 10 bases; bases with no gene match: 6. The CDR3: CAIAGGGQETQYF. DNA of the CDR3: TGTGCCATCGCGGGCGGGGGCCAAGAGACCCAGTACTTC.

This clonotype was seen more than once but under ten times. This chain links TRBV4-1 with TRBJ2-5; D tentatively fits TRBD1 or TRBD2 (5 bases each). From germline, CDR1 is MGHRA and CDR2 YSYEKL. CDR3 size: 16 residues. The V end lost 3 bases, the J end lost 5 bases, and 19 bases lay between the germline ends. The CDR3 region is CASSHPGTMPSETQYF. The CDR3 DNA is TGCGCCAGCAGCCATCCGGGGACGATGCCCTCGGAGACCCAGTACTTC.

The chain combines TRBV12-3 or TRBV12-4 with TRBJ1-5, with D possibly TRBD1 on 5 matching bases. V was shortened by 6 bases and J by 6 bases, with 15 bases between the two germline ends. The length of the CDR3 is 14 residues. CDR3 in DNA: TGTGCCAGCAGCCGATTGGACATTCCTCAGCCCCAGCATTTT. Amino acids: CASSRLDIPQPQHF.

The rearrangement joins TRBV27 to TRBJ2-1; 8 nucleotides line up with TRBD2. The germline V gene has CDR1 MNHEY and CDR2 SMNVEV (reference sequence). V shed 3 bases, J shed 7 bases, and the junction held 11 bases outside the gene matches. CDR3 length: 16 residues. CDR3 sequence (DNA): TGTGCCAGCAGTTTCAGTAGCGGGGAACATTTGAATGAGCAGTTCTTC. As protein: CASSFSSGEHLNEQFF.

In this sample, this clonotype turned up many times. The J gene is TRBJ1-1, the V gene TRBV5-1; 8 bases are shared with TRBD1. The CDR3 contains 15 residues. Trimming took 4 bases from V and 1 from J; bases not matched to a gene: 6. Germline loops: CDR1 SGHRS, CDR2 YFSETQ. Here the CDR3 DNA reads TGCGCCAGCAGCCGTGCCGGACAGGGGAACACTGAAGCTTTCTTT. This codes for CASSRAGQGNTEAFF.

V gene TRBV7-9 combines with J gene TRBJ2-5, with D tentatively TRBD1 (6 bases). CDR3 size: 16 residues. Germline values: CDR1 SEHNR, CDR2 FQNEAQ (reference sequence). V was clipped by 4 bases and J by 2 bases, with 17 bases between them. This chain's CDR3 is CASSSFGGTQQETQYF. In DNA form, the CDR3 reads TGTGCCAGCAGCTCGTTTGGTGGGACACAACAAGAGACCCAGTACTTC. Full variable domain (outside the CDR3, taken from reference TRBV7-9 and TRBJ2-5): DTGVSQNPRHKITKRGQNVTFRCDPISEHNRLYWYRQTLGQGPEFLTYFQNEAQLEKSRLLSDRFSAERPKGSFSTLEIQRTEQGDSAMYLCASSSFGGTQQETQYFGPGTRLLVL.

In this sample, this clonotype turned up many times. The J gene is TRBJ2-3, the V gene TRBV29-1, with 9 nucleotides matching TRBD1. Germline V lookup: CDR1 SQVTM, CDR2 ANQGSEA. V dropped 0 bases and J dropped 2; count of bases not matched to a gene: 9. This CDR3 has 17 residues. CDR3 in amino acids: CSVEDPLYRGHTDTQYF. CDR3 in DNA: TGCAGCGTTGAAGACCCGCTATACAGGGGGCACACAGATACGCAGTATTTT.

The sample holds a few counts of this clonotype. V and J are TRBV27 and TRBJ2-3, with 7 positions matching TRBD1. Germline CDR1 reads MNHEY; CDR2 reads SMNVEV (reference sequence). The CDR3 totals 14 residues. V shed 4 bases and J 6 bases; nucleotides not matched to a gene: 7. This CDR3 reads CASSSRQGYDTQYF. In nucleotides, the CDR3 is TGTGCCAGCAGTTCCCGACAGGGTTACGATACGCAGTATTTT.

The V and J genes are TRBV20-1 and TRBJ2-5, with TRBD2 matching over 8 bases. V was pared by 4 bases and J by 1 base, with 8 bases of the junction left unmatched. Germline CDR1 reads DFQATT; CDR2 reads SNEGSKA (reference sequence). The CDR3 length is 15 residues. The CDR3 spells CSATPGGGIQETQYF. The CDR3 nucleotides read TGCAGTGCTACCCCTGGCGGGGGGATCCAAGAGACCCAGTACTTC.